This is a list of T cell receptor beta chains from one sample in a study of human T cells and chemical hapten exposure. TCRdb independently ran MiXCR on the RACE reads; one entry per CDR3 protein. Of fewer than 400,000 distinct CDR3 sequences listed, approximately 6.3% are singletons. The input for sequencing was whole blood, taken in connection with sensitization to the hapten diphenylcyclopropenone (DPC). These receptors were taken from a woman between 18 and 30 years old with alopecia areata. Some clones in this sample may be carry-over from other donors' samples. CDR3s include the opening cysteine and the closing phenylalanine or tryptophan. The order of the fields is clone size, V gene, J gene, D gene, CDR3 protein, CDR3 DNA. The D gene is left open where the match is weak. For some rows the clone size is stated as once, few or many, or as a class when expanded; others skip it.

size: .
V: TRBV18
J: TRBJ1-5
D: .
CDR3: CASSDARGYQPQHF
DNA: TGTGCCAGCTCCGACGCGCGGGGCTATCAGCCCCAGCATTTT

size: many
V: TRBV7-9
J: TRBJ1-3
D: .
CDR3: CASSFQGVSGNTIYF
DNA: TGTGCCAGCAGCTTCCAGGGCGTCTCTGGAAACACCATATATTTT

size: few
V: TRBV7-2
J: TRBJ1-1
D: .
CDR3: CASSHPTDLSAFF
DNA: TGTGCCAGCAGCCACCCGACAGACCTGAGTGCTTTCTTT

size: .
V: TRBV5-6
J: TRBJ1-2
D: .
CDR3: CASSLVSLRFYGYTF
DNA: TGTGCCAGCAGCTTGGTTTCTCTTCGTTTCTATGGCTACACCTTC

size: .
V: TRBV6-5
J: TRBJ2-7
D: .
CDR3: CASSNPSEYEQYF
DNA: TGTGCCAGCAGCAACCCGTCGGAGTACGAGCAGTACTTC

size: .
V: TRBV4-3
J: TRBJ2-3
D: TRBD2
CDR3: CASSQDLAGTSTDTQYF
DNA: TGCGCCAGCAGCCAAGACCTAGCGGGGACTAGCACAGATACGCAGTATTTT

size: few
V: TRBV6-6
J: TRBJ2-3
D: TRBD1
CDR3: CASGDRDRETDTQYF
DNA: TGTGCCAGCGGAGACCGGGACAGGGAGACAGATACGCAGTATTTT

size: many
V: TRBV5-1
J: TRBJ1-6
D: .
CDR3: CASSPENDNSPLHF
DNA: TGCGCCAGCAGCCCCGAGAATGATAATTCACCCCTCCACTTT

size: few
V: TRBV18
J: TRBJ1-4
D: .
CDR3: CASSPRDHPVGKLFF
DNA: TGTGCCAGCTCACCTCGCGACCACCCAGTGGGAAAACTGTTTTTT

size: many
V: TRBV18
J: TRBJ2-7
D: TRBD1
CDR3: CASSPGRGGPQYF
DNA: TGTGCCAGCTCACCAGGGCGAGGGGGCCCGCAGTACTTC

size: many
V: TRBV4-2
J: TRBJ2-6
D: TRBD1
CDR3: CASSQDTDRGFGANVLTF
DNA: TGTGCCAGCAGCCAAGATACGGACAGGGGGTTCGGGGCCAACGTCCTGACTTTC

size: many
V: TRBV4-1
J: TRBJ2-3
D: .
CDR3: CASSPGLPAGDTQYF
DNA: TGCGCCAGCAGCCCCGGACTACCTGCGGGAGATACGCAGTATTTT

size: many
V: TRBV7-6
J: TRBJ2-5
D: .
CDR3: CASSPLGAGLSAQYF
DNA: TGTGCCAGCAGCCCCCTGGGAGCTGGGCTGTCGGCCCAGTACTTC

size: .
V: TRBV7-8
J: TRBJ1-5
D: TRBD1
CDR3: CASRETGAQPQHF
DNA: TGTGCCAGCAGGGAAACAGGGGCTCAGCCCCAGCATTTT

size: few
V: TRBV7-9
J: TRBJ2-7
D: .
CDR3: CASSPGLARYEQYF
DNA: TGTGCCAGCAGCCCGGGCCTCGCTCGATACGAGCAGTACTTC

size: many
V: TRBV7-3
J: TRBJ2-7
D: TRBD1
CDR3: CASSAPGQIYEQYF
DNA: TGTGCCAGCAGCGCCCCGGGACAGATATACGAGCAGTACTTC

size: .
V: TRBV6-6
J: TRBJ2-1
D: .
CDR3: CASSGLFGGNKIDEQFF
DNA: TGTGCCAGCAGCGGGTTGTTCGGGGGAAATAAGATCGATGAGCAGTTCTTC

size: many
V: TRBV4-3
J: TRBJ2-4
D: .
CDR3: CASSHRAKNIQYF
DNA: TGCGCCAGCAGCCACAGGGCCAAAAACATTCAGTACTTC

size: .
V: TRBV15
J: TRBJ1-4
D: .
CDR3: CATSRDSGSGGEKLFF
DNA: TGTGCCACCAGCAGAGACAGTGGTAGTGGGGGCGAAAAACTGTTTTTT

size: few
V: TRBV29-1
J: TRBJ1-1
D: TRBD1
CDR3: CSVRQGGTFF
DNA: TGCAGCGTGAGACAGGGGGGGACTTTCTTT

size: few
V: TRBV12-3/TRBV12-4
J: TRBJ2-3
D: TRBD2
CDR3: CASSLRGGRTDTQYF
DNA: TGTGCCAGCAGCCTCCGGGGGGGCCGCACAGATACGCAGTATTTT

size: .
V: TRBV18
J: TRBJ1-5
D: .
CDR3: CASSFEGRQPQHF
DNA: TGTGCCAGCTCTTTTGAGGGCCGTCAGCCCCAGCATTTT

size: many
V: TRBV12-3/TRBV12-4
J: TRBJ2-1
D: .
CDR3: CATRQGGGNEQFF
DNA: TGTGCCACCAGACAAGGGGGGGGCAATGAGCAGTTCTTC

size: few
V: TRBV5-1
J: TRBJ1-1
D: .
CDR3: CASSLNSGSTEAFF
DNA: TGCGCCAGCAGTTTAAACTCAGGGAGCACTGAAGCTTTCTTT

size: many
V: TRBV4-1
J: TRBJ2-6
D: .
CDR3: CATDSGANVLTF
DNA: TGCGCCACCGACTCGGGGGCCAACGTCCTGACTTTC

size: few
V: TRBV7-2
J: TRBJ1-6
D: .
CDR3: CASSLSTGPNSPLHF
DNA: TGTGCCAGCAGCTTATCGACAGGCCCAAATTCACCCCTCCACTTT

size: many
V: TRBV7-8
J: TRBJ2-3
D: .
CDR3: CASSPRGGETDTQYF
DNA: TGTGCCAGCAGCCCCCGCGGGGGCGAGACAGATACGCAGTATTTT

size: few
V: TRBV18
J: TRBJ1-3
D: .
CDR3: CASSPGRGGAFSGNTIYF
DNA: TGTGCCAGCTCACCCGGCCGTGGGGGCGCCTTCTCTGGAAACACCATATATTTT

size: many
V: TRBV5-1
J: TRBJ2-6
D: .
CDR3: CASSLGGPGANVLTF
DNA: TGCGCCAGCAGCTTGGGGGGGCCTGGGGCCAACGTCCTGACTTTC

size: few
V: TRBV5-8
J: TRBJ1-6
D: .
CDR3: CASSSYGGTENSPLHF
DNA: TGTGCCAGCAGCTCCTACGGTGGGACGGAGAATTCACCCCTCCACTTT

size: many
V: TRBV7-2
J: TRBJ2-3
D: .
CDR3: CASSSYSADTQYF
DNA: TGTGCCAGCAGCTCCTATAGCGCAGATACGCAGTATTTT

size: .
V: TRBV4-3
J: TRBJ2-3
D: TRBD2
CDR3: CASSQDEASGGPTDTQYF
DNA: TGCGCCAGCAGCCAAGATGAGGCTAGCGGGGGACCGACAGATACGCAGTATTTT

size: many
V: TRBV6-2/TRBV6-3
J: TRBJ2-1
D: .
CDR3: CASRRAGAYNEQFF
DNA: TGTGCCAGCCGACGCGCCGGGGCCTACAATGAGCAGTTCTTC

size: .
V: TRBV15
J: TRBJ1-2
D: .
CDR3: CAASSGGLADGGYTF
DNA: TGTGCCGCTTCGAGCGGAGGCCTGGCAGACGGTGGCTACACCTTC

size: .
V: TRBV6-1
J: TRBJ2-3
D: TRBD2
CDR3: CASSDYAGGTDTQYF
DNA: TGTGCCAGCAGTGACTACGCGGGGGGCACAGATACGCAGTATTTT

size: .
V: TRBV6-5
J: TRBJ2-3
D: .
CDR3: CASSYYGIRTDTQYF
DNA: TGTGCCAGCAGTTATTACGGCATACGCACAGATACGCAGTATTTT

size: .
V: TRBV6-1
J: TRBJ2-2
D: .
CDR3: CASRNLGANTGELFF
DNA: TGTGCCAGCAGAAACCTAGGTGCCAACACCGGGGAGCTGTTTTTT

size: few
V: TRBV7-2
J: TRBJ2-5
D: TRBD1
CDR3: CASSLAGQVQETQYF
DNA: TGTGCCAGCAGCTTAGCAGGACAGGTCCAAGAGACCCAGTACTTC

size: few
V: TRBV6-5
J: TRBJ2-7
D: .
CDR3: CASSYSVQSSSYEQYF
DNA: TGTGCCAGCAGTTACTCGGTACAGTCCAGCTCCTACGAGCAGTACTTC

size: .
V: TRBV2
J: TRBJ1-1
D: .
CDR3: CASREGGITYEAFF
DNA: TGTGCCAGCAGGGAAGGGGGAATAACATATGAAGCTTTCTTT

size: .
V: TRBV3-1
J: TRBJ2-1
D: TRBD2
CDR3: CASSLTGGGDEQFF
DNA: TGTGCCAGCAGCCTTACGGGAGGGGGAGATGAGCAGTTCTTC

size: .
V: TRBV4-3
J: TRBJ1-2
D: .
CDR3: CASSQDFGRGSGYGYTF
DNA: TGCGCCAGCAGCCAAGATTTCGGCAGGGGATCGGGCTATGGCTACACCTTC

size: many
V: TRBV2
J: TRBJ2-4
D: .
CDR3: CASRARAYLDIQYF
DNA: TGTGCCAGCAGGGCCAGGGCTTACCTGGACATTCAGTACTTC

size: many
V: TRBV4-3
J: TRBJ2-1
D: .
CDR3: CASSQDVGSSYNEQFF
DNA: TGCGCCAGCAGCCAAGATGTCGGGTCCTCCTACAATGAGCAGTTCTTC

size: many
V: TRBV6-2/TRBV6-3
J: TRBJ1-6
D: TRBD1
CDR3: CASIDRDNSYNSPLHF
DNA: TGTGCCAGCATCGACAGGGACAACTCCTATAATTCACCCCTCCACTTT

size: .
V: TRBV6-6
J: TRBJ2-3
D: .
CDR3: CASSYLQSTDTRYF
DNA: TGTGCCAGCAGTTATCTTCAGAGCACAGATACGCGGTATTTT

size: many
V: TRBV20-1
J: TRBJ2-3
D: .
CDR3: CSAPSLKDTQYF
DNA: TGCAGTGCCCCAAGTCTAAAAGATACGCAGTATTTT

size: .
V: TRBV2
J: TRBJ2-4
D: .
CDR3: CASSEERTVNIQYF
DNA: TGTGCCAGCAGTGAGGAGAGGACAGTAAACATTCAGTACTTC

size: .
V: TRBV6-5
J: TRBJ1-2
D: .
CDR3: CASTDGRPSNYGYTF
DNA: TGTGCCAGCACCGATGGACGGCCGTCTAACTATGGCTACACCTTC

size: few
V: TRBV7-8
J: TRBJ1-6
D: .
CDR3: CASSLLGRGRLNSPLHF
DNA: TGTGCCAGCAGCCTTCTAGGCCGCGGACGGTTGAATTCACCCCTCCACTTT